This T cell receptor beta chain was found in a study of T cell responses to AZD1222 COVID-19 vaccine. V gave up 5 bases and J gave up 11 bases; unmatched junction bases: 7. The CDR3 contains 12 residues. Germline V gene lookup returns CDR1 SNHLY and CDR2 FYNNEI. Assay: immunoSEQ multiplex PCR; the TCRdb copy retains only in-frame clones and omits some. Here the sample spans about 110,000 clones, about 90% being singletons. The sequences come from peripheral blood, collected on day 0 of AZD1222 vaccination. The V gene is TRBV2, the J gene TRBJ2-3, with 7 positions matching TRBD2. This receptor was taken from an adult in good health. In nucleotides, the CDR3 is TGTGCCAGCAGTAGGGGAGGCGGGAGGCAGTATTTT. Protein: CASSRGGGRQYF.